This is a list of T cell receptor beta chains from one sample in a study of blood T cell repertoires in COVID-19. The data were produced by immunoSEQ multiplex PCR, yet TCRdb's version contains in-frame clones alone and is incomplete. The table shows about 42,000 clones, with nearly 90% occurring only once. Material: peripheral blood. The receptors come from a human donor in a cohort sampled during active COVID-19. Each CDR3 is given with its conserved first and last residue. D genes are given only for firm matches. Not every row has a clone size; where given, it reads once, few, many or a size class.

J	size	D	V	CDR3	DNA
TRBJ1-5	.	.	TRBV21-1	CASSKPPEGGLDQPQHF	TGTGCCAGCAGCAAACCCCCCGAGGGGGGGCTCGATCAGCCCCAGCATTTT
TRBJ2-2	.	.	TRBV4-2	CASRPFVGGNTGELFF	TGTGCCAGCAGGCCATTTGTGGGGGGGAACACCGGGGAGCTGTTTTTT
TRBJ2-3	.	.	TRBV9	CASSVGHLPDTQYF	TGTGCCAGCAGCGTAGGGCACCTCCCAGATACGCAGTATTTT
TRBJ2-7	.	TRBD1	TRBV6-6	CASSLLPGTGISYEQYF	TGTGCCAGCAGTCTCCTCCCCGGGACAGGGATCTCCTACGAGCAGTACTTC
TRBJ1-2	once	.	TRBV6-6	CASSRPDGYYGYTF	TGTGCCAGCAGCCGACCCGACGGGTACTATGGCTACACCTTC
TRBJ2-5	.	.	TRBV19	CASTDPGLEQETQYF	TGTGCCAGTACCGATCCCGGACTGGAGCAAGAGACCCAGTACTTC
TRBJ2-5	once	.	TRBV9	CASSVGGGARETQYF	TGTGCCAGCAGCGTAGGGGGCGGGGCCCGAGAGACCCAGTACTTC
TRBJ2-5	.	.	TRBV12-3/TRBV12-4	CASRPDYSETQYF	TGTGCCAGCAGACCGGACTATTCAGAGACCCAGTACTTC
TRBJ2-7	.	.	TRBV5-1	CASSLGDTEGYEQYF	TGCGCCAGCAGCTTGGGGGACACCGAGGGATACGAGCAGTACTTC
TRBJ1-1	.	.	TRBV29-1	CSVSGRVARNTEAFF	TGCAGCGTTTCGGGCAGGGTGGCCCGTAACACTGAAGCTTTCTTT
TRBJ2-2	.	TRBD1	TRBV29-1	CSARTGGGELFF	TGCAGCGCCAGGACAGGGGGTGGGGAGCTGTTTTTT
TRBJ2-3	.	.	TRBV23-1	CASNVGQCSPSTDTQYF	TGCGCCAGCAATGTAGGACAGTGTTCACCTAGCACAGATACGCAGTATTTT
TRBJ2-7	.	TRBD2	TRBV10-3	CAISESRLAGGPVLEQYF	TGTGCCATCAGTGAGTCGAGGTTAGCGGGGGGGCCCGTTCTAGAGCAGTACTTC
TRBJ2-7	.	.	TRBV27	CASSFGDRAGEQYF	TGTGCCAGCAGTTTCGGAGACAGGGCGGGGGAGCAGTACTTC
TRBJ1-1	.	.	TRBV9	CASSAGGVNTEAFF	TGTGCCAGCAGCGCGGGGGGGGTGAACACTGAAGCTTTCTTT
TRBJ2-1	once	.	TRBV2	CASSSGTTSYNEQFF	TGTGCCAGCAGTTCCGGGACAACCTCCTACAATGAGCAGTTCTTC
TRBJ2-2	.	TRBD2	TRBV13	CASSSGLAENTGELFF	TGTGCCAGCAGCTCGGGACTAGCGGAGAACACCGGGGAGCTGTTTTTT
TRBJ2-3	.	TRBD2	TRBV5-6	CASSSLAGTSGGMRDTQYF	TGTGCCAGCAGCTCTCTGGCAGGAACTAGCGGGGGGATGAGAGATACGCAGTATTTT
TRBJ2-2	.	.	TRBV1	CTSSQGRPSIAGELFF	TGCACCAGCAGCCAAGGGCGGCCCTCTATCGCCGGGGAGCTGTTTTTT
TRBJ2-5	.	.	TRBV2	CASHLAQETQYF	TGTGCCAGCCATCTGGCCCAAGAGACCCAGTACTTC
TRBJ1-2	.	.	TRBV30	CAWSVGGIYGYTF	TGTGCCTGGAGTGTCGGAGGGATCTATGGCTACACCTTC
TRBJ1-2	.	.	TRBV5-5	CASSFSGRVDGYTF	TGTGCCAGCAGCTTTAGCGGCAGGGTAGACGGCTACACCTTC
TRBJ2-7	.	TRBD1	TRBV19	CASNPGTGDYEQYF	TGTGCCAGTAACCCCGGGACAGGGGACTACGAGCAGTACTTC
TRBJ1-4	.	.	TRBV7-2	CASSINRFSEKLFF	TGTGCCAGCTCGATCAATAGATTTAGTGAAAAACTGTTTTTT
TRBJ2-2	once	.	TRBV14	CASSEQGFELFF	TGTGCCAGCTCCGAACAGGGTTTTGAGCTGTTTTTT
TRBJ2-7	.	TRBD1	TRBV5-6	CASSHYRTGKPYEQYF	TGTGCCAGCAGCCACTACCGGACAGGGAAGCCCTACGAGCAGTACTTC
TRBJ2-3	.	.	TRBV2	CASSGGGAGFTDTQYF	TGTGCCAGCAGTGGTGGAGGTGCGGGTTTCACAGATACGCAGTATTTT
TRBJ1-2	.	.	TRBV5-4	CASSLDGLNYGYTF	TGTGCCAGCAGCTTGGACGGACTTAACTATGGCTACACCTTC
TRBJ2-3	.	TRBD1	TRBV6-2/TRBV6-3	CASSYQGGALTDTQYF	TGTGCCAGCAGTTACCAAGGGGGCGCTTTAACAGATACGCAGTATTTT
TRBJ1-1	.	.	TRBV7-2	CASSKGGWTEAFF	TGTGCCAGCAGCAAAGGGGGATGGACTGAAGCTTTCTTT
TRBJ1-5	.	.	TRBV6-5	CASSLQGYSNQPQHF	TGTGCCAGCAGTCTCCAGGGTTATAGCAATCAGCCCCAGCATTTT
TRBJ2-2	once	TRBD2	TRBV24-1	CATSDPRTSGTGELFF	TGTGCCACCAGTGACCCCCGGACTAGCGGCACCGGGGAGCTGTTTTTT
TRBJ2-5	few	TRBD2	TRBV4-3	CASSHEAGGPEETQYF	TGCGCCAGCAGCCACGAAGCGGGGGGGCCGGAAGAGACCCAGTACTTC
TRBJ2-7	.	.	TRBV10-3	CAISASSYEQYF	TGTGCCATCAGCGCGAGCTCCTACGAGCAGTACTTC
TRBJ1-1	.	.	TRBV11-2	CASSLVRAGYTEAFF	TGTGCCAGCAGCTTAGTGAGGGCGGGTTACACTGAAGCTTTCTTT
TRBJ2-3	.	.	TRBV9	CATRESTDTQYF	TGTGCCACCCGGGAAAGCACAGATACGCAGTATTTT
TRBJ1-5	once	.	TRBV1	CTSSLRQLAFEYSNQPQHF	TGCACCAGCAGCCTTCGACAGTTGGCATTTGAATATAGCAATCAGCCCCAGCATTTT
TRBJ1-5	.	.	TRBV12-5	CASGSQQGPAQHF	TGTGCTAGTGGTTCCCAGCAGGGTCCAGCCCAGCATTTT
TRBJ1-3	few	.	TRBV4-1	CASSQATGTLSGNTIYF	TGCGCCAGCAGCCAAGCTACCGGGACACTCTCTGGAAACACCATATATTTT
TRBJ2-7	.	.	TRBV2	CASSEAGPLGAYEQYF	TGTGCCAGCAGTGAAGCGGGTCCGCTCGGAGCCTACGAGCAGTACTTC
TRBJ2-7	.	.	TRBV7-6	CASSLVNNEQYF	TGTGCCAGCAGCTTAGTGAACAACGAGCAGTACTTC
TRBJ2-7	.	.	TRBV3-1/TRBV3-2	CASSPKGLGTYEQYF	TGTGCCAGCAGCCCCAAGGGGTTGGGGACCTACGAGCAGTACTTC
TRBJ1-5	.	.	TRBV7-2	CASSSLGRAASGNQPQHF	TGTGCCAGCAGCTCATTAGGGAGGGCAGCCTCCGGCAATCAGCCCCAGCATTTT
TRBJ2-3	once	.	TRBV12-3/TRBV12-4	CASSRVSDTQYF	TGTGCCAGCAGCCGCGTTTCAGATACGCAGTATTTT
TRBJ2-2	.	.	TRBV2	CASSATGYGTGELFF	TGTGCCAGCAGCGCAACAGGGTACGGGACCGGGGAGCTGTTTTTT
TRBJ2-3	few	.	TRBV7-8	CASKGPGGPADTQYF	TGTGCCAGCAAGGGACCCGGGGGGCCGGCCGATACGCAGTATTTT
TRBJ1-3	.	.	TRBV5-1	CASSVRSGSGNTIYF	TGCGCCAGCAGCGTGCGGTCGGGTTCTGGAAACACCATATATTTT
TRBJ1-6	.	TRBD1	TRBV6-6	CASSLGQGGGKGPLHF	TGTGCCAGCAGCCTCGGGCAGGGGGGTGGTAAAGGGCCCCTCCACTTT
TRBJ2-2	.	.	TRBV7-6	CASSLVAGASGELFF	TGTGCCAGCAGCTTAGTCGCAGGCGCGTCCGGGGAGCTGTTTTTT
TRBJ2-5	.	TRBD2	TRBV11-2	CASSLVGGRDRETQYF	TGTGCCAGCAGCTTAGTAGGCGGGAGGGATCGAGAGACCCAGTACTTC
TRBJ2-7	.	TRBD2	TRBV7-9	CASSLPLGTSGNTYEQYF	TGTGCCAGCAGCTTACCCCTCGGGACTAGCGGGAATACCTACGAGCAGTACTTC